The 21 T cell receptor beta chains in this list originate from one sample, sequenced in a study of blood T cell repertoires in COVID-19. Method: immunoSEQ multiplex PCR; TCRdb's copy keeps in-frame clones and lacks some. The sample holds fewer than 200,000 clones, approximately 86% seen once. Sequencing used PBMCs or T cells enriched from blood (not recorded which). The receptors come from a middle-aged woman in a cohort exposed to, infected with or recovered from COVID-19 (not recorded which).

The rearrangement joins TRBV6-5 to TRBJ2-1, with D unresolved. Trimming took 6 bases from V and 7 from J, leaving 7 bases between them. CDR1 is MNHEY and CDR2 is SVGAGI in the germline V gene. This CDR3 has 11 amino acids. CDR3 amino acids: CASRTINEQFF. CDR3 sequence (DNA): TGTGCCAGCAGAACAATAAATGAGCAGTTCTTC.

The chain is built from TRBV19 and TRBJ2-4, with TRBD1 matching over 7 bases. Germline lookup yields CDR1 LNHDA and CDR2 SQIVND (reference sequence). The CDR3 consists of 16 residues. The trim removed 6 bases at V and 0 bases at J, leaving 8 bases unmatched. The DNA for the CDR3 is TGTGCCAGTAGCCCAAGACAGGGCCTAGCCAAAAACATTCAGTACTTC. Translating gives CASSPRQGLAKNIQYF.

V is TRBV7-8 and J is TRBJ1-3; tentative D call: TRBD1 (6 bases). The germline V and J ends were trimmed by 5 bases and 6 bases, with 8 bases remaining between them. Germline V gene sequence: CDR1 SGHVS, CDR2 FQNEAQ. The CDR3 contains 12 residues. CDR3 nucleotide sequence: TGTGCCAGCAGCCCAGGGGTAAACACCATATATTTT. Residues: CASSPGVNTIYF.

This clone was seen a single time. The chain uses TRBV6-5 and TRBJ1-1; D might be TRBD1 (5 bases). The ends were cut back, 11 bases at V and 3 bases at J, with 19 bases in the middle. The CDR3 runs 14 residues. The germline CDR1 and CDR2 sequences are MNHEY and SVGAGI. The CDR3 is CASGGAGWDTEAFF. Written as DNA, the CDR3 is TGTGCCTCCGGGGGAGCCGGGTGGGACACTGAAGCTTTCTTT.

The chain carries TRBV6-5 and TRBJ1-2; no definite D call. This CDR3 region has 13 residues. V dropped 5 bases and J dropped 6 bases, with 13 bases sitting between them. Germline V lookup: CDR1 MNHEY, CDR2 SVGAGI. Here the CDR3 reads CASSTGIRDGYTF. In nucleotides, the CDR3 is TGTGCCAGCAGTACCGGGATAAGGGATGGCTACACCTTC.

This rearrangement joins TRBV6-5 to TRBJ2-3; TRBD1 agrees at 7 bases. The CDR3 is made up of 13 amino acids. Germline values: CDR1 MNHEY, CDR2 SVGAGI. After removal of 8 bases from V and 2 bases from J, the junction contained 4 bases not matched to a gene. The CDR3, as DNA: TGTGCCAGCGAAGACAGGGTCACAGATACGCAGTATTTT. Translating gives CASEDRVTDTQYF.

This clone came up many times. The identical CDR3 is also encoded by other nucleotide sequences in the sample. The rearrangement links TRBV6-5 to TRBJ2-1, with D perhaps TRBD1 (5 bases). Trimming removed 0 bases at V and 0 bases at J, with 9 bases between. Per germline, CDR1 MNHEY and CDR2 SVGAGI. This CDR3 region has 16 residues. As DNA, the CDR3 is TGTGCCAGCAGTTACTCTACAGGCAGCTCCTACAATGAGCAGTTCTTC. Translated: CASSYSTGSSYNEQFF.

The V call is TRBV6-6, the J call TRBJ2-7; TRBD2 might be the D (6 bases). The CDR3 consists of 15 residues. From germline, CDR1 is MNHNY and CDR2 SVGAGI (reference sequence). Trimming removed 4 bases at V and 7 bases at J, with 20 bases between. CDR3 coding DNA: TGTGCCAGCAGTTCCAACGCGCCGGGGGTGGGTGAGCAGTACTTC. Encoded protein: CASSSNAPGVGEQYF.

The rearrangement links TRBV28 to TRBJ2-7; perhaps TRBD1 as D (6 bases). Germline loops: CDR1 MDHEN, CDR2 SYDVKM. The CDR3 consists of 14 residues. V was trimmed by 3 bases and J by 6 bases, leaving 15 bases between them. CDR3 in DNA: TGTGCCAGCAGTTTCCCAGGACAGAGGTCCGAGCAGTACTTC. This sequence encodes CASSFPGQRSEQYF.

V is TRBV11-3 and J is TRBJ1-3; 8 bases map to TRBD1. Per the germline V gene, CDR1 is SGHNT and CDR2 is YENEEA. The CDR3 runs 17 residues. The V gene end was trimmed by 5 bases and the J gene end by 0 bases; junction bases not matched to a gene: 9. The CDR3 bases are TGTGCCAGCAGCCTTGGGACAGGAGCCCTCTCTGGAAACACCATATATTTT. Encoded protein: CASSLGTGALSGNTIYF.

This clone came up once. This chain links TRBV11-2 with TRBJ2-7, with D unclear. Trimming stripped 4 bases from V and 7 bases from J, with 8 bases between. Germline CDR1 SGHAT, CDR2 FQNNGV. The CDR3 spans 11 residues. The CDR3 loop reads CASSSPREQYF. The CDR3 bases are TGTGCCAGCAGCTCACCGCGGGAGCAGTACTTC. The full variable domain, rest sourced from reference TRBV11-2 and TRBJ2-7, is EAGVAQSPRYKIIEKRQSVAFWCNPISGHATLYWYQQILGQGPKLLIQFQNNGVVDDSQLPKDRFSAERLKGVDSTLKIQPAKLEDSAVYLCASSSPREQYFGPGTRLTVT.

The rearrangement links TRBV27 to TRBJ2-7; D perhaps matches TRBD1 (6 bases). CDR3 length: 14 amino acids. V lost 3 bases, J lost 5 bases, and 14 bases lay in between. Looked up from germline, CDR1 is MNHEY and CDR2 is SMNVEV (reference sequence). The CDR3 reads CASSLVSGVDEQYF. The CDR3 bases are TGTGCCAGCAGTTTGGTGTCAGGGGTCGACGAGCAGTACTTC.

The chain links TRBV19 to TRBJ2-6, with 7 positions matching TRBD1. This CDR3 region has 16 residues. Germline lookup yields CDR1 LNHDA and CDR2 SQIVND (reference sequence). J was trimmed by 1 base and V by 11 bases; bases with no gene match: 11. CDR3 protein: CASLTGLPSGANVLTF. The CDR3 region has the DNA TGTGCCTCTCTGACAGGGCTTCCGTCTGGGGCCAACGTCCTGACTTTC.

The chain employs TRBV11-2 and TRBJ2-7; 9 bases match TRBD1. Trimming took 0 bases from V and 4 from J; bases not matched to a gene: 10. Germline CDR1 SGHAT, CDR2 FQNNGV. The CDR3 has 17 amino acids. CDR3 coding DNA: TGTGCCAGCAGCTTAGAAGGGAAGGGACAGGGCAAATACGAGCAGTACTTC. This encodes CASSLEGKGQGKYEQYF. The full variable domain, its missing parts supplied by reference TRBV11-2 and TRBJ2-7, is EAGVAQSPRYKIIEKRQSVAFWCNPISGHATLYWYQQILGQGPKLLIQFQNNGVVDDSQLPKDRFSAERLKGVDSTLKIQPAKLEDSAVYLCASSLEGKGQGKYEQYFGPGTRLTVT.

This CDR3 reads CASSPRGGGPFNEQFF. The CDR3 DNA reads TGTGCCAGCTCACCCCGGGGGGGCGGCCCCTTCAATGAGCAGTTCTTC. This chain uses TRBV5-4 with TRBJ2-1; 8 bases align to TRBD2. Germline V gene data show CDR1 as SGHNT and CDR2 as YYREEE (reference sequence). The CDR3 is 16 residues long. With V trimmed by 7 bases and J by 6 bases, 15 bases remained unmatched.

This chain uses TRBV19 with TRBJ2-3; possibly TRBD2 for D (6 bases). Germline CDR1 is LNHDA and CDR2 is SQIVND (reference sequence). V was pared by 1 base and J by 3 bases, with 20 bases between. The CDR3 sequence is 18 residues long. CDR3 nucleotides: TGTGCCAGTAGTATAGGGCCTCGCGGCGGGATTGGAACAGATACGCAGTATTTT. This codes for CASSIGPRGGIGTDTQYF.

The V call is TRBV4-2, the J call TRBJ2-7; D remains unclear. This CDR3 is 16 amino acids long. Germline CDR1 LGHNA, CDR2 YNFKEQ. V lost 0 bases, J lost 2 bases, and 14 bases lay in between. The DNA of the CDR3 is TGTGCCAGCAGCCAAGATCGAAGCAGGCCGACCTACGAGCAGTACTTC. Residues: CASSQDRSRPTYEQYF.

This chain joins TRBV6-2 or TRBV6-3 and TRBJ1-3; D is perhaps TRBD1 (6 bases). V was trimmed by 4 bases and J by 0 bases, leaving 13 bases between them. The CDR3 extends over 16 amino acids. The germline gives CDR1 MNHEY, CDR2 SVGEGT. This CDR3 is CASSSDRLSSGNTIYF. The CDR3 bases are TGTGCCAGCAGTTCGGACAGACTGAGCTCTGGAAACACCATATATTTT.

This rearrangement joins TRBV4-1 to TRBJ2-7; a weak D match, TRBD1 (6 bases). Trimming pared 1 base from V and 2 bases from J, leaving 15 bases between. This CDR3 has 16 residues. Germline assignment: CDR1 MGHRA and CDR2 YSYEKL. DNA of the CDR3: TGCGCCAGCAGCCAAGCCTCCGGGACAAACACCTACGAGCAGTACTTC. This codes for CASSQASGTNTYEQYF.

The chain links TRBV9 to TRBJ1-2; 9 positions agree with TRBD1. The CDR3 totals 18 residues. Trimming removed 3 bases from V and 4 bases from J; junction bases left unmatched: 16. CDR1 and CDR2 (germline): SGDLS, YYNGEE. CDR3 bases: TGTGCCAGCAGCGGGTACGACCCTCCTACAGGGGGCGGCTATGGCTACACCTTC. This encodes CASSGYDPPTGGGYGYTF.

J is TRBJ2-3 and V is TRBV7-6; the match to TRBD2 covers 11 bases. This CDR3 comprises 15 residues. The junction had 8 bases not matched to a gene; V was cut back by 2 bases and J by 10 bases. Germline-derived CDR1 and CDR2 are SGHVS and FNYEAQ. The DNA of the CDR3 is TGTGCCAGCAGCTTAAGTAGCGGGGGGGCCACTCCGCAGTATTTT. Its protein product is CASSLSSGGATPQYF.